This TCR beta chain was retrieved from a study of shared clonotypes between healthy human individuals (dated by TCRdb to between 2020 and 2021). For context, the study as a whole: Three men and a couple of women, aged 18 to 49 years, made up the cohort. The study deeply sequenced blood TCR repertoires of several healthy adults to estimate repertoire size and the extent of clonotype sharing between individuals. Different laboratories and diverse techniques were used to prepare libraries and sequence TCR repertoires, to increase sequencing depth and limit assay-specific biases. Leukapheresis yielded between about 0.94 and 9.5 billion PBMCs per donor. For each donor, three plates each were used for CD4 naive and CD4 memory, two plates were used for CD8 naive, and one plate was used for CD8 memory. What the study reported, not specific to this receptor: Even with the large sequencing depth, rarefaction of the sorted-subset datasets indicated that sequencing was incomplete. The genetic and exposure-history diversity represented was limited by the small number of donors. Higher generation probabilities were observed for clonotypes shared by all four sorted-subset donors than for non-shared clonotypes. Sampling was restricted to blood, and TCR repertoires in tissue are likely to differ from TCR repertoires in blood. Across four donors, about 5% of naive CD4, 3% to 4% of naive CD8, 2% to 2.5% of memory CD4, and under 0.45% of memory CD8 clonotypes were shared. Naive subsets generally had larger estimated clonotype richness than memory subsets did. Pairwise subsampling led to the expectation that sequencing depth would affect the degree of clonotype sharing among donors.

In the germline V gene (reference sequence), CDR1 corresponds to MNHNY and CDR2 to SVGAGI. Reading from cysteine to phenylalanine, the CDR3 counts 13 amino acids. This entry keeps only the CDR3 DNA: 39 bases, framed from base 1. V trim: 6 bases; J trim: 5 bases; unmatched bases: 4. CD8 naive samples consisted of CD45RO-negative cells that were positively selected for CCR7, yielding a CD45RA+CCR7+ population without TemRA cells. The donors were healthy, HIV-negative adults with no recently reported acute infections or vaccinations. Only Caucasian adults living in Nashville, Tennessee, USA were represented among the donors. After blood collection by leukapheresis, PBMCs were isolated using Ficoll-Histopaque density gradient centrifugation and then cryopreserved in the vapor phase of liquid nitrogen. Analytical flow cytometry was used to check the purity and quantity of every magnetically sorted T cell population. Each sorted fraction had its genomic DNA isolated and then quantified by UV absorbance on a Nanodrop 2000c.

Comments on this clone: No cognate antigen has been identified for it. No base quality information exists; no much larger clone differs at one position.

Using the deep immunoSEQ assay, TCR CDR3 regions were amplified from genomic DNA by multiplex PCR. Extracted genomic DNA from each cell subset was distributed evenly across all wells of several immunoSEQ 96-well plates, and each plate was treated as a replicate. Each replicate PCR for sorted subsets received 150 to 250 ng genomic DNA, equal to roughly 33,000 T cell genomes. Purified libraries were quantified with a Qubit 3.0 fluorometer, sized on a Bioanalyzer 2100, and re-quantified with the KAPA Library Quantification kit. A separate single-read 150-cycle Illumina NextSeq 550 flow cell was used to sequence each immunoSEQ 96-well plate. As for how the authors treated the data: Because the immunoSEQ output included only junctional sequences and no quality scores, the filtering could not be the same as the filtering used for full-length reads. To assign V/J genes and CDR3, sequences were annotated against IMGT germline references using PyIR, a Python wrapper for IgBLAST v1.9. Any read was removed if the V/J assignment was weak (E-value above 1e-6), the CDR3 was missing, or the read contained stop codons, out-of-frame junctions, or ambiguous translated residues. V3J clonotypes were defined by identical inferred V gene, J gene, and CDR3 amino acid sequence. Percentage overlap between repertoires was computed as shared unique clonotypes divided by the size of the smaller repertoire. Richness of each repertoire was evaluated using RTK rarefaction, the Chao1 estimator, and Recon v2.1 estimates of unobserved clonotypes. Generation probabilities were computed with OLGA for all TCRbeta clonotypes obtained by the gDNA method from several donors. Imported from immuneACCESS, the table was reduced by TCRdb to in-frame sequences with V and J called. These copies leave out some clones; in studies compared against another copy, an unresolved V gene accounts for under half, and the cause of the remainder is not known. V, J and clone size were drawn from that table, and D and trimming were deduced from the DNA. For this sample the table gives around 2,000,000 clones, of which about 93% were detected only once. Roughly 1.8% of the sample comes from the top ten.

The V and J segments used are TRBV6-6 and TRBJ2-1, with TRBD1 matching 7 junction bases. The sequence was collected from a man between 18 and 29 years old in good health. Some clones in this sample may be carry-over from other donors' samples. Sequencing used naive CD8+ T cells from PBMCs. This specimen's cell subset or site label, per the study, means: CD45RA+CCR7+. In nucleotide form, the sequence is TGTGCCAGCAGCCTGGGACAGAACAATGAGCAGTTCTTC. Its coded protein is CASSLGQNNEQFF.